This T cell receptor (beta chain) was documented in a study of blood T cell repertoires in COVID-19. Libraries were prepared by immunoSEQ multiplex PCR; TCRdb keeps only in-frame clonotypes and omits some of them. The data contain 70,000 to 95,000 clones, about four fifths of them singletons. The V and J ends lost 7 bases and 4 bases respectively, with 11 bases between them. Germline V gene data show CDR1 as SNHLY and CDR2 as FYNNEI. The CDR3 runs to 13 residues. The TCR originated in a middle-aged woman with active or convalescent COVID-19. The chain carries TRBV2 and TRBJ1-5; tentative D call: TRBD1 (5 bases). The sequenced sample was peripheral blood. The DNA for the CDR3 is TGTGCCAGCACTAGAGACAGTAATCAGCCCCAGCATTTT. Its translation is CASTRDSNQPQHF.